Listed below are T cell receptor beta chains from one sample, sequenced in a study of technical replicates of blood from several donors. Generated by immunoSEQ multiplex PCR, the TCRdb table keeps only in-frame clones and is missing some. The sample gives 80,000 or so clones, roughly 92% of which show up once; about 0.4% is in the top ten. Sequencing input: T cells isolated from PBMCs. The receptors come from a human donor in good health. CDR3s include the opening cysteine and the closing phenylalanine or tryptophan. Each record gives: CDR3 protein, CDR3 DNA, J gene, clone size, V gene, D gene. The D gene is left open where the match is weak. For some rows the clone size is stated as once, few or many, or as a class when expanded; others skip it.

CDR3: CASHEPRAGNIQYF
DNA: TGTGCCAGCCACGAACCCAGGGCTGGAAACATTCAGTACTTC
J: TRBJ2-4
size: NA
V: TRBV2
D: NA

CDR3: CASSMLGDYNEQFF
DNA: TGTGCCAGCAGTATGCTAGGAGACTACAATGAGCAGTTCTTC
J: TRBJ2-1
size: NA
V: TRBV25-1
D: NA

CDR3: CASSQVSSSGTQYF
DNA: TGCGCCAGCAGCCAAGTATCGTCTTCGGGGACCCAGTACTTC
J: TRBJ2-5
size: NA
V: TRBV4-1
D: NA

CDR3: CSVDPRDYGYTF
DNA: TGCAGCGTTGACCCCCGTGACTATGGCTACACCTTC
J: TRBJ1-2
size: NA
V: TRBV29-1
D: NA

CDR3: CASSIATDRDPKGYTF
DNA: TGTGCCAGTAGTATAGCCACGGACAGGGACCCTAAGGGCTACACCTTC
J: TRBJ1-2
size: NA
V: TRBV19
D: TRBD1

CDR3: CASSSGQYPYEQYF
DNA: TGTGCCAGCAGCTCGGGACAGTACCCCTACGAGCAGTACTTC
J: TRBJ2-7
size: NA
V: TRBV5-6
D: TRBD1

CDR3: CASRLGGNYGYTF
DNA: TGTGCCAGCCGGTTGGGGGGGAACTATGGCTACACCTTC
J: TRBJ1-2
size: NA
V: TRBV27
D: NA

CDR3: CASSLLSTGTSNEQYF
DNA: TGTGCCAGCAGCCTCCTTTCGACAGGGACTAGCAACGAGCAGTACTTC
J: TRBJ2-7
size: NA
V: TRBV4-2
D: TRBD2

CDR3: CASSAKGLAWTGELFF
DNA: TGTGCCAGCAGCGCCAAGGGACTAGCGTGGACCGGGGAGCTGTTTTTT
J: TRBJ2-2
size: NA
V: TRBV9
D: TRBD2

CDR3: CATFTPGQGLYEQYF
DNA: TGTGCCACCTTTACACCGGGACAGGGACTCTACGAGCAGTACTTC
J: TRBJ2-7
size: NA
V: TRBV5-8
D: TRBD1

CDR3: CASSLQRRTDTQYF
DNA: TGTGCCAGCAGTTTACAGCGGCGCACAGATACGCAGTATTTT
J: TRBJ2-3
size: NA
V: TRBV28
D: NA

CDR3: CASTFLRATEQFF
DNA: TGTGCCAGCACCTTCCTCAGGGCCACTGAGCAGTTCTTC
J: TRBJ2-1
size: NA
V: TRBV28
D: NA

CDR3: CASSLLVTPGYEQYF
DNA: TGTGCCAGCAGCTTACTCGTTACCCCGGGATACGAGCAGTACTTC
J: TRBJ2-7
size: NA
V: TRBV7-2
D: NA

CDR3: CAWSPGWTEQYF
DNA: TGTGCCTGGAGCCCGGGGTGGACCGAGCAGTACTTC
J: TRBJ2-7
size: NA
V: TRBV30
D: NA

CDR3: CASSAGEVGPLGSYNEQFF
DNA: TGTGCCAGCAGCGCGGGAGAGGTCGGCCCCCTGGGATCCTACAATGAGCAGTTCTTC
J: TRBJ2-1
size: NA
V: TRBV5-5
D: TRBD2

CDR3: CASSEHYWDRGSSDTQYF
DNA: TGTGCCAGCAGCGAACATTACTGGGACAGGGGATCGTCAGATACGCAGTATTTT
J: TRBJ2-3
size: NA
V: TRBV14
D: TRBD1

CDR3: CASSPPTVNTEAFF
DNA: TGTGCCAGCAGCCCCCCGACTGTGAACACTGAAGCTTTCTTT
J: TRBJ1-1
size: few
V: TRBV9
D: NA

CDR3: CATSPSGLIYEQYF
DNA: TGTGCCACATCCCCATCGGGACTGATCTACGAGCAGTACTTC
J: TRBJ2-7
size: once
V: TRBV10-3
D: NA

CDR3: CASSYSQYEQFF
DNA: TGTGCCAGCAGTTACTCTCAATATGAGCAGTTCTTC
J: TRBJ2-1
size: once
V: TRBV6-5
D: NA

CDR3: CAGAGFDEQYF
DNA: TGTGCCGGGGCAGGGTTCGACGAGCAGTACTTC
J: TRBJ2-7
size: NA
V: TRBV2
D: NA

CDR3: CASSWGQMNTEAFF
DNA: TGTGCCAGCAGCTGGGGACAGATGAACACTGAAGCTTTCTTT
J: TRBJ1-1
size: NA
V: TRBV11-2
D: TRBD1

CDR3: CASSIDPGSYEQYF
DNA: TGTGCCAGTAGTATAGATCCAGGTAGCTACGAGCAGTACTTC
J: TRBJ2-7
size: once
V: TRBV19
D: NA

CDR3: CAIRVAGGPNEQYF
DNA: TGTGCCATTAGAGTAGCGGGAGGGCCCAACGAGCAGTACTTC
J: TRBJ2-7
size: NA
V: TRBV10-3
D: TRBD2

CDR3: CASSLVGGNEQFF
DNA: TGTGCCAGCAGCTTAGTAGGAGGAAATGAGCAGTTCTTC
J: TRBJ2-1
size: once
V: TRBV11-2
D: NA

CDR3: CASSQDWGGLPYEQYF
DNA: TGCGCCAGCAGCCAAGATTGGGGAGGGCTCCCCTACGAGCAGTACTTC
J: TRBJ2-7
size: NA
V: TRBV4-3
D: TRBD2

CDR3: CASSYSISHGANVLTF
DNA: TGTGCCAGCAGTTACTCAATCAGTCATGGGGCCAACGTCCTGACTTTC
J: TRBJ2-6
size: NA
V: TRBV6-5
D: NA

CDR3: CASSLSGQGLQPQHF
DNA: TGTGCCAGCAGTTTATCGGGACAAGGTCTTCAGCCCCAGCATTTT
J: TRBJ1-5
size: NA
V: TRBV7-8
D: NA

CDR3: CASSLVVITIRDTQYF
DNA: TGTGCCAGCAGCTTAGTAGTCATAACTATTAGGGATACGCAGTATTTT
J: TRBJ2-3
size: NA
V: TRBV7-9
D: NA

CDR3: CASSLQGAGNTEAFF
DNA: TGTGCCAGCTCACTGCAGGGGGCCGGGAACACTGAAGCTTTCTTT
J: TRBJ1-1
size: NA
V: TRBV18
D: TRBD1

CDR3: CASSSRRGLLYEQYF
DNA: TGTGCCAGCAGTTCACGTAGGGGGCTCTTATACGAGCAGTACTTC
J: TRBJ2-7
size: NA
V: TRBV5-6
D: TRBD1

CDR3: CASSLDRARGYPEAFF
DNA: TGTGCCAGCAGCTTAGATCGGGCTCGCGGGTACCCTGAAGCTTTCTTT
J: TRBJ1-1
size: NA
V: TRBV7-3
D: NA

CDR3: CASSFTSGSTDTQYF
DNA: TGTGCCAGCAGTTTTACTAGCGGGAGTACAGATACGCAGTATTTT
J: TRBJ2-3
size: NA
V: TRBV6-5
D: TRBD2

CDR3: CASSLPSSDTQYF
DNA: TGTGCCAGTAGTCTGCCTAGTTCAGATACGCAGTATTTT
J: TRBJ2-3
size: NA
V: TRBV19
D: NA